Sequencing of this T cell receptor (beta chain) was carried out in a study of shared T cell receptors in the human thymus. A few counts support this clone. The CDR3 runs to 11 residues. Germline CDR1 reads SGHKS; CDR2 reads YYEKEE (reference sequence). Between the trimmed V and J ends, which lost 4 bases and 7 bases, there was a span of 9 bases. Clones were read by immunoSEQ multiplex PCR, and TCRdb kept only the in-frame ones, dropping some. Of some 700,000 clones listed, roughly 90% are singletons. These data were also filed under a second study, of human thymus T cells. From that report: Usage of V and J genes appeared biased in thymic and blood repertoires.

The source of this sequence is a boy younger than two with a congenital heart defect. The V call is TRBV5-5, the J call TRBJ2-7; D call uncertain. Sequenced input: thymocytes. The CDR3 sequence: CASSLMEEQYF. CDR3 DNA sequence: TGTGCCAGCAGCCTGATGGAGGAGCAGTACTTC. Full variable domain (remainder filled in from reference TRBV5-5 and TRBJ2-7): DAGVTQSPTHLIKTRGQQVTLRCSPISGHKSVSWYQQVLGQGPQFIFQYYEKEERGRGNFPDRFSARQFPNYSSELNVNALLLGDSALYLCASSLMEEQYFGPGTRLTVT.